One sample yielded the 32 T cell receptor beta chains listed below, sequenced in a study of T-cell reconstitution after alpha-beta-depleted transplantation in children. Preparation of the TCRbeta library involved a method that used unique molecular identifiers. TCRdb analysed the PCR reads with MiXCR anew, one entry per CDR3 protein. Of roughly 98,000 distinct CDR3 sequences detected, around a sixth appear once; the ten largest clones hold around 19%. The sequencing here drew on PBMCs, mostly from graft donor cells, taken 180 days after TCRalphabeta/CD19-depleted stem cell transplant. Receptor source: a male patient between 2 and 10 years old who had a stem cell transplant for acute lymphoblastic leukemia, so the T cells may come from the graft donor.

This clonotype showed up just a few times. Written as DNA, the CDR3 is TGTGCCACCAGCAGAGTGGGGGGGCTGAACACTGAAGCTTTCTTT. As protein: CATSRVGGLNTEAFF. The gene calls are TRBV15 and TRBJ1-1, with D perhaps matching TRBD1 (6 bases). Trimming left V 1 base short and J 0 bases short, with 9 bases between. CDR3 length equals 15 residues. Germline CDR1 reads LNHNV; CDR2 reads YYDKDF (reference sequence).

This clonotype turned up a few times. In DNA form, the CDR3 reads TGTGCCAGCTCACCAGGGGGCCGAACCTACAATGAGCAGTTCTTC. Amino acids: CASSPGGRTYNEQFF. The rearrangement uses TRBV18 and TRBJ2-1; D is possibly TRBD1 (6 bases). Trimming left V 2 bases short and J 2 bases short, with 10 bases between. The CDR3 has 15 amino acids. Germline V gene data show CDR1 as KGHSH and CDR2 as LQKENI.

This clonotype showed up just a few times. The gene calls are TRBV20-1 and TRBJ1-6; 7 bases map to TRBD1. Germline V gene sequence: CDR1 DFQATT, CDR2 SNEGSKA (reference sequence). This CDR3 spans 14 amino acids. Trimming cost V 1 base and J 9 bases; bases outside gene matches: 6. Here the CDR3 DNA reads TGCAGTGCTAGAGTCCAGGGGGGAGGTTCACCCCTCCACTTT. Its protein product is CSARVQGGGSPLHF.

This chain uses TRBV4-2 with TRBJ2-3; TRBD2 matches 10 bases. The V and J ends lost 6 bases and 5 bases, in that order; junction bases with no gene match: 8. Germline loops: CDR1 LGHNA, CDR2 YNFKEQ. The CDR3 has 15 amino acids. The chain's CDR3 is CASSPAGGHQDTQYF. In DNA, the CDR3 is TGTGCCAGCAGTCCAGCGGGGGGGCATCAAGATACGCAGTATTTT.

The rearrangement links TRBV5-1 to TRBJ2-3; unclear D gene. Trimming pared 1 base from V and 0 bases from J, leaving 6 bases between. CDR3 length: 14 residues. Germline values: CDR1 SGHRS, CDR2 YFSETQ. CDR3: CASSLRASTDTQYF. The DNA of the CDR3 is TGCGCCAGCAGCTTGAGGGCTAGCACAGATACGCAGTATTTT.

This sequence joins TRBV7-9 and TRBJ1-1; D is unclear. Germline CDR1 is SEHNR and CDR2 is FQNEAQ (reference sequence). Trimming took off 0 bases at V and 1 base at J, with 3 bases between the two ends. The CDR3 is 13 residues long. The CDR3 loop reads CASSLAANTEAFF. In DNA, the CDR3 is TGTGCCAGCAGCTTAGCGGCGAACACTGAAGCTTTCTTT.

V usage is TRBV5-6 and J usage is TRBJ2-5, with 10 nucleotides matching TRBD2. The CDR3 covers 17 residues. CDR1 is SGHDT, CDR2 YYEEEE, per germline. V lost 0 bases to trimming and J lost 0 bases; unmatched junction nucleotides: 5. The CDR3, as DNA: TGTGCCAGCAGCTTGGCCCGTAGCGGGGGGTACCAAGAGACCCAGTACTTC. This encodes CASSLARSGGYQETQYF.

The rearrangement joins TRBV6-1 to TRBJ1-1; the D gene is possibly TRBD1 (5 bases). Trimming shortened V by 6 bases and J by 3 bases, and 17 bases separated the two germline ends. This CDR3 is 15 amino acids long. Germline values: CDR1 MNHNS, CDR2 SASEGT. The CDR3 region has the DNA TGTGCCAGCAGGAGGGGTCTTGTCCAGGACACTGAAGCTTTCTTT. This sequence encodes CASRRGLVQDTEAFF.

This clonotype was recorded at least ten times. This chain joins TRBV12-3 or TRBV12-4 and TRBJ1-5; D perhaps matches TRBD1 (6 bases). V was cut by 5 bases and J by 4 bases, with 15 bases left in between. This CDR3 spans 15 amino acids. The CDR3 protein is CASSTGTTQNQPQHF. The CDR3 bases are TGTGCCAGCAGTACCGGGACAACCCAGAATCAGCCCCAGCATTTT.

This clonotype ranks as medium-sized. The chain is built from TRBV20-1 and TRBJ2-7; weak D call: TRBD2 (5 bases). This CDR3 comprises 13 residues. V dropped 5 bases and J dropped 3 bases, with 14 bases sitting between them. The germline CDR1 and CDR2 sequences are DFQATT and SNEGSKA (reference sequence). In DNA form, the CDR3 reads TGCAGTGCTGAGCTGGACTCGGGCTACGAGCAGTACTTC. It yields the protein CSAELDSGYEQYF.

This clonotype was detected only a few times. The J gene is TRBJ2-2, the V gene TRBV27, with D uncertain. Looked up from germline, CDR1 is MNHEY and CDR2 is SMNVEV (reference sequence). The CDR3 is 15 residues long. V lost 2 bases, J lost 10 bases, and 17 bases lay in between. Here the CDR3 reads CASSLRWAPPEELFF. The CDR3 DNA reads TGTGCCAGCAGTTTAAGGTGGGCACCCCCGGAGGAGCTGTTTTTT.

V usage is TRBV10-3 and J usage is TRBJ2-5; D is uncertain. Germline CDR1 reads ENHRY; CDR2 reads SYGVKD. The CDR3 sequence is 16 residues long. The ends were cut back, 0 bases at V and 4 bases at J, with 15 bases in the middle. The CDR3: CAISESFLDFGETQYF. DNA of the CDR3: TGTGCCATCAGTGAGTCCTTTTTAGATTTCGGAGAGACCCAGTACTTC.

This clonotype appeared a few times. This sequence joins TRBV12-3 or TRBV12-4 and TRBJ1-1; D call uncertain. V lost 5 bases and J 3 bases, leaving 13 bases between the germline ends. CDR3 length equals 14 residues. The CDR3, as DNA: TGTGCCAGCAGTAAAGGGTGGATAGACACTGAAGCTTTCTTT. Translation gives CASSKGWIDTEAFF.

This clonotype has just a few counts. The chain uses TRBV7-9 and TRBJ2-4, with D tentatively TRBD2 (6 bases). The germline V gene has CDR1 SEHNR and CDR2 FQNEAQ (reference sequence). Trimming cost V 11 bases and J 3 bases, with 17 bases left between them. The length of the CDR3 is 14 residues. CDR3 sequence: CAAGSTGDKNIQYF. In DNA form, the CDR3 reads TGTGCCGCGGGGTCGACGGGTGACAAAAACATTCAGTACTTC.

This chain joins TRBV6-5 and TRBJ2-7, with D perhaps matching TRBD1 or TRBD2 (5 bases each). Germline loops: CDR1 MNHEY, CDR2 SVGAGI. The CDR3 is 14 residues long. Trimming removed 4 bases at V and 4 bases at J, with 14 bases between. CDR3 in amino acids: CASSSGTNGYEQYF. The CDR3 DNA is TGTGCCAGCAGTTCCGGGACCAACGGGTACGAGCAGTACTTC.

The chain couples TRBV20-1 to TRBJ2-2; 9 bases agree with TRBD2. The germline V gene has CDR1 DFQATT and CDR2 SNEGSKA (reference sequence). CDR3 length: 16 amino acids. Unmatched junction bases numbered 8, after V lost 0 bases and J lost 6 bases. The chain's CDR3 is CSARDLAGGPSGELFF. CDR3 DNA sequence: TGCAGTGCTAGAGATCTGGCGGGGGGGCCGTCCGGGGAGCTGTTTTTT.

This clonotype was seen ten or more times. V gene TRBV10-2 combines with J gene TRBJ1-5, with a tentative D call TRBD1 (6 bases). The CDR3 has 13 amino acids. V lost 3 bases, J lost 10 bases, and 13 bases lay in between. Germline V gives CDR1 WSHSY, CDR2 SAAADI. The CDR3: CASSDKGVRPQHF. In nucleotides, the CDR3 is TGCGCCAGCAGTGATAAGGGGGTCCGTCCCCAGCATTTT.

V gene TRBV3-1 combines with J gene TRBJ2-1, with a weak D call TRBD1 (5 bases). The CDR3 is 14 residues long. V was pared by 4 bases and J by 3 bases, with 10 bases between. The V gene's germline CDR1 is LGHDT and CDR2 YNNKEL (reference sequence). The CDR3 DNA reads as TGTGCCAGCAGCCCCCCGACAGACTACAATGAGCAGTTCTTC. Amino acid sequence: CASSPPTDYNEQFF.

At least ten counts were recorded for this clonotype. The rearrangement links TRBV9 to TRBJ2-2, with 8 bases aligning to TRBD2. Germline V lookup: CDR1 SGDLS, CDR2 YYNGEE. The CDR3 runs to 15 residues. Germline trimming cut 3 bases from V and 3 bases from J; bases unmatched to any gene: 4. Here the CDR3 DNA reads TGTGCCAGCAGCGGTGCGGGGGGCGACACCGGGGAGCTGTTTTTT. This gives the protein CASSGAGGDTGELFF.

V usage is TRBV20-1 and J usage is TRBJ2-1; D uncertain. Germline V gene lookup returns CDR1 DFQATT and CDR2 SNEGSKA (reference sequence). The CDR3 loop spans 12 amino acids. The V and J ends lost 0 bases and 9 bases respectively, with 9 bases between them. As DNA, the CDR3 is TGCAGTGCTAGAGATCCTGATCCTGAGCAGTTCTTC. Its protein is CSARDPDPEQFF.

The chain combines TRBV12-3 or TRBV12-4 with TRBJ2-7, with D perhaps matching TRBD1 or TRBD2 (5 bases each). Between the trimmed V and J ends, which lost 11 bases and 0 bases, there was a span of 14 bases. The CDR3 consists of 13 residues. CDR3 nucleotide sequence: TGTGCCCGCTCCCTCGGGGCCTCCTACGAGCAGTACTTC. It is translated as CARSLGASYEQYF.

This clonotype was counted a few times. The chain combines TRBV12-3 or TRBV12-4 with TRBJ1-5, with D uncertain. The V gene lost 5 bases and the J gene lost 6 bases, with 14 bases spanning the gap. This CDR3 is built from 14 residues. The CDR3 sequence is CASSRADRSQPQHF. The CDR3 bases are TGTGCCAGCAGTCGGGCAGATCGGAGTCAGCCCCAGCATTTT.

The V gene is TRBV7-9, the J gene TRBJ2-5, with D possibly TRBD2 on 5 matching bases. The CDR3 runs to 14 residues. CDR1 is SEHNR and CDR2 is FQNEAQ in the germline V gene (reference sequence). The V end lost 4 bases, the J end lost 2 bases, and 11 bases lay between the germline ends. This CDR3 is CASSYEGRQETQYF. CDR3 nucleotides: TGTGCCAGCAGCTATGAGGGTAGACAAGAGACCCAGTACTTC.

The V gene is TRBV29-1, the J gene TRBJ2-5, with unresolved D. V lost 0 bases to trimming and J lost 10 bases, with 15 bases between them. The CDR3 is 13 amino acids. Germline V gene data show CDR1 as SQVTM and CDR2 as ANQGSEA. The CDR3 region has the DNA TGCAGCGTTGAAGATTTCGCCGCGCCCGACCAGTACTTC. Translation: CSVEDFAAPDQYF.

In its sample, this clonotype was seen a few times. The chain is built from TRBV7-9 and TRBJ1-5; D is uncertain. V was shortened by 1 base and J by 0 bases, with 7 bases between the two germline ends. Germline V gene sequence: CDR1 SEHNR, CDR2 FQNEAQ (reference sequence). This CDR3 spans 15 amino acids. The CDR3 here is CASSLDTNSNQPQHF. As DNA, the CDR3 is TGTGCCAGCAGCTTAGACACAAATAGCAATCAGCCCCAGCATTTT.

The sample holds many counts of this clonotype. The gene calls are TRBV5-1 and TRBJ2-5; 9 nucleotides match TRBD1. V lost 3 bases and J lost 4; bases outside the gene matches: 7. CDR3 length equals 15 residues. Germline lookup yields CDR1 SGHRS and CDR2 YFSETQ. The CDR3 DNA follows: TGCGCCAGCAGCTGGGGGGACAGGGATGTAGAGACCCAGTACTTC. Translating gives CASSWGDRDVETQYF.

This chain links TRBV5-1 with TRBJ1-5, with D possibly being TRBD1 (5 bases). Trimming removed 0 bases at V and 5 bases at J, with 9 bases between. Germline assignment: CDR1 SGHRS and CDR2 YFSETQ. The CDR3 is 14 amino acids. The CDR3 sequence is CASSLGSGDQPQHF. CDR3 in DNA: TGCGCCAGCAGCTTGGGGTCGGGGGATCAGCCCCAGCATTTT.

The chain carries TRBV7-9 and TRBJ1-1; 9 bases align to TRBD1. V shed 5 bases and J 1 base; nucleotides not matched to a gene: 5. This CDR3 has 15 residues. Germline V gene data show CDR1 as SEHNR and CDR2 as FQNEAQ (reference sequence). CDR3 sequence (DNA): TGTGCCAGCAGCGCCACGGGACAGGGGAACACTGAAGCTTTCTTT. Its translation: CASSATGQGNTEAFF.

This clonotype was recorded a few times. The chain couples TRBV7-2 to TRBJ2-5, with a possible D match to TRBD2 (7 bases). Per the germline V gene, CDR1 is SGHTA and CDR2 is FQGNSA. The CDR3 is made up of 14 amino acids. V shed 1 base and J shed 4 bases, with 10 bases lying between them. As DNA, the CDR3 is TGTGCCAGCAGCTTAGGGGGGGGCGCAGAGACCCAGTACTTC. Translated, it gives CASSLGGGAETQYF.

This clonotype turned up a few times. The chain couples TRBV10-3 to TRBJ1-5; unclear D gene. The CDR3 totals 13 residues. Germline V gene data show CDR1 as ENHRY and CDR2 as SYGVKD. V was clipped by 6 bases and J by 1 base, with 7 bases between them. The CDR3 loop reads CAISRESNQPQHF. In DNA form, the CDR3 reads TGTGCCATCAGCCGGGAGAGCAATCAGCCCCAGCATTTT.

This clonotype has a handful of counts. The chain recombines TRBV12-3 or TRBV12-4 with TRBJ2-1, with D perhaps being TRBD1 or TRBD2 (6 bases each). V lost 8 bases, J lost 6 bases, and 20 bases lay in between. The CDR3 is made up of 15 amino acids. CDR3 protein: CASGGRERVINEQFF. The DNA of the CDR3 is TGTGCCAGCGGGGGCCGGGAGAGGGTAATCAATGAGCAGTTCTTC.

The gene calls are TRBV27 and TRBJ2-7; D unclear. Trimming took off 6 bases at V and 4 bases at J, with 13 bases between the two ends. Germline-derived CDR1 and CDR2 are MNHEY and SMNVEV (reference sequence). This CDR3 comprises 13 residues. CDR3 sequence (DNA): TGTGCCAGCAGGTTGGCCGGGCAATACGAGCAGTACTTC. Amino acids: CASRLAGQYEQYF.